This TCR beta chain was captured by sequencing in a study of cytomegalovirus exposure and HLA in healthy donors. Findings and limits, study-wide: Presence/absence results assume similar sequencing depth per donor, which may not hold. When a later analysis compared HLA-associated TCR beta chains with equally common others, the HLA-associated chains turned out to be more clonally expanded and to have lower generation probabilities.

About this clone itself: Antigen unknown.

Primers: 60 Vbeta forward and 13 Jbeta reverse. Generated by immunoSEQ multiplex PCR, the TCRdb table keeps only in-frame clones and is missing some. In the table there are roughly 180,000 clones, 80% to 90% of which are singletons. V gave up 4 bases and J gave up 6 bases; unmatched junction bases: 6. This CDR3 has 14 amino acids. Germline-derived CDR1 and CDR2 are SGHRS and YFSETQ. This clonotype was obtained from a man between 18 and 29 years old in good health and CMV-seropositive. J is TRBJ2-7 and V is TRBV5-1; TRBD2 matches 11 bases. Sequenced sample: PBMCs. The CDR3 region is CASSRTSGPVEQYF. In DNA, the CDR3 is TGCGCCAGCAGCAGGACTAGCGGGCCCGTCGAGCAGTACTTC.